What follows is one T cell receptor (beta chain) and its context. The clone's antigen remains unknown. No much larger clonotype is one base removed from it; base qualities were not supplied. The germline V gene supplies CDR1 SGDLS and CDR2 YYNGEE. Spanning cysteine to phenylalanine, the CDR3 consists of 15 amino acids. The DNA shown is the 45-base CDR3, in frame from base 1. Unmatched junction bases come to 8, with V trimmed by 5 bases and J by 1 base. Each collaborating institution followed its own protocols to collect whole blood in K2EDTA tubes. For TCRbeta analysis, collaborators shipped samples in one of three forms: frozen whole blood, isolated PBMCs, or DNA extracted from either of those sample types. The sample comes from a study of blood T cell repertoires in COVID-19 (dated by TCRdb to the early 2020s). Some background on the complete study: Collaborator samples came from the United States, Italy and Spain and covered acute and convalescent phases of COVID-19. The prospective study material was composed of cDNA or gDNA derived from T cells, B-cell-depleted T cells, or PBMCs. Where available, HLA class I and class II types were obtained from metadata supplied by the sample provider rather than from assay-based typing. Subjects who had been exposed to COVID-19, were actively infected with it, or had recovered from it provided the deeply sampled blood TCRbeta repertoires that made up the dataset. Samples were obtained from the ongoing ImmuneRACE study (first 160 participants) and from some 1,300 subjects provided by 6 global collaborators. Nearly every sample came with metadata listing a de-identified subject ID, COVID-19 status, age in years and sex. The repertoires were made available in a free public database intended to serve as a resource for research on the immune response to SARS-CoV-2. The paper's findings and limits, for the study overall: Clinical and demographic metadata were provided uncurated, with the amount varying by source and participant.

TCRbeta CDR3 regions were amplified from genomic DNA by means of the immunoSEQ Assay, a bias-controlled multiplex PCR. The study's processing was this. Nucleated cell counts per sample were estimated from amplification of reference gene primers within the assay. To quantify the absolute abundance of each unique TCRbeta CDR3 rearrangement, sequence reads were collapsed and filtered. For each sample, productive Simpson clonality was calculated by taking the square root of Simpson's diversity index across productive rearrangements. Here the immuneACCESS table is served through TCRdb, limited to in-frame sequences with V and J called. Missing clones are a known gap in these copies; in checked studies unresolved V genes cover under half, and the rest lacks a known reason. The DNA was the basis for D and trimming; V, J and clone size are from that table. A total of 60,000 to 75,000 clones appear in this sample, about 86% of them only once. The ten largest clones add up to approximately 12% of the sample.

Input material: peripheral blood. This receptor was taken from a human donor in a cohort sampled during active COVID-19. Here the chain combines TRBV9 and TRBJ2-5; a stretch of 7 junction bases matches TRBD1. DNA sequence: TGTGCCAGCAGACGAACAGGGGCATTCCAAGAGACCCAGTACTTC. Its protein is CASRRTGAFQETQYF.